The source of this T cell receptor beta chain is a study of blood T cell repertoires in COVID-19. As for the study in general: Some COVID-19 samples were acute and others convalescent; all came from the United States, Italy and Spain. Nucleic acid was either cDNA or gDNA, and it came from T cells, B-cell-depleted T cells, or PBMCs.

V was pared by 3 bases and J by 2 bases, with 5 bases of the junction left unmatched. The germline CDR1 and CDR2 sequences are SNHLY and FYNNEI. CDR3 length equals 15 residues. Authors' data handling: Estimation of nucleated cell counts relied on the amplification of reference gene primers. Sequencing used immunoSEQ multiplex PCR; TCRdb keeps in-frame clones, though not all of them. Clone size and the V and J calls come from that table; the DNA yielded D and trimming. The top ten clones hold approximately 6% of a sample with roughly 200,000 clones, 85% to 90% of them seen once. The sample comprised peripheral blood. The clonotype was recovered from a middle-aged man with active or convalescent COVID-19. This chain uses TRBV2 with TRBJ2-3; 7 positions agree with TRBD1. This chain's CDR3 is CASSDWDSLTDTQYF. As DNA, the CDR3 is TGTGCCAGCAGTGACTGGGACAGTCTCACAGATACGCAGTATTTT.